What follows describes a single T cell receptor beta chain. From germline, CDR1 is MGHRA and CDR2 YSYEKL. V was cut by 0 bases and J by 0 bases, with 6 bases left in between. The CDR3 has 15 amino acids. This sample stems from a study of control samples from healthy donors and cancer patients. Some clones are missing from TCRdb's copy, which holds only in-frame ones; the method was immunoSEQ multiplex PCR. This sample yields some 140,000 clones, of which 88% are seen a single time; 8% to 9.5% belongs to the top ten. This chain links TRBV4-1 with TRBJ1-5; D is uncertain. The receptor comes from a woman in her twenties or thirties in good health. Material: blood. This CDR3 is CASSQDSYSNQPQHF. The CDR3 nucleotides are TGCGCCAGCAGCCAAGATTCTTATAGCAATCAGCCCCAGCATTTT.